This section outlines one T cell receptor (beta chain) sequence together with its context. Assay: immunoSEQ multiplex PCR; the TCRdb copy retains only in-frame clones and omits some. The table shows approximately 110,000 clones, with about nine tenths occurring only once. This sample stems from a study of T cell responses to AZD1222 COVID-19 vaccine. There are 18 residues in the CDR3. Germline V gene sequence: CDR1 MNHEY, CDR2 SVGEGT. Trimming shortened V by 0 bases and J by 0 bases, and 14 bases separated the two germline ends. The sequencing used peripheral blood, collected on day 0 of AZD1222 vaccination. The source is an adult in good health. The chain uses TRBV6-2 or TRBV6-3 and TRBJ2-2; D gene uncertain. CDR3 sequence: CASSYSRDPIANTGELFF. The CDR3 region has the DNA TGTGCCAGCAGTTACTCTCGCGATCCGATCGCGAACACCGGGGAGCTGTTTTTT.